This TCR beta chain was documented in a study of shared clonotypes between healthy human individuals (dated by TCRdb to the early 2020s). A note on the overall study: The cohort included a few men and two women between 18 and 49 years of age. Libraries were prepared and TCR repertoires were sequenced by different laboratories using diverse techniques, in order to increase sequencing depth and limit assay-specific biases. To estimate repertoire size and how much clonotype sharing occurs between individuals, the study deeply sequenced the blood TCR repertoires of several healthy adults. For each donor, CD4 naive and CD4 memory were each run on three plates, CD8 naive on two plates, and CD8 memory on one plate. Between about 0.85 and 8.9 billion PBMCs per donor were obtained by leukapheresis. Results the study describes overall, beyond this receptor: Clonotypes shared by all four sorted-subset donors showed higher generation probabilities than non-shared clonotypes. Rarefaction of sorted-subset datasets indicated incomplete sequencing despite the large sequencing depth. Estimated clonotype richness was generally larger for naive than for memory subsets. Based on pairwise subsampling, the degree of clonotype sharing among donors was expected to be affected by sequencing depth. The small number of donors limited the genetic and exposure-history diversity represented. Sampling was limited to blood, and TCR repertoires in tissue likely differ from TCR repertoires in blood. Sharing across several donors was observed for roughly 5% of naive CD4, 3.5% of naive CD8, about 2.3% of memory CD4, and 0.4% of memory CD8 clonotypes.

TCR CDR3 regions were amplified from genomic DNA by multiplex PCR using the deep immunoSEQ assay. Extracted genomic DNA from each cell subset was distributed evenly across all wells of several immunoSEQ 96-well plates, and each plate was treated as a replicate. For sorted subsets, each replicate PCR was loaded with about 0.2 ug genomic DNA, equivalent to 30,000 or so T cell genomes. Purified libraries were measured with a Qubit 3.0 fluorometer, size-checked on a Bioanalyzer 2100, and measured again with the KAPA Library Quantification kit. Each immunoSEQ 96-well plate was sequenced on its own single-read 150-cycle Illumina NextSeq 550 flow cell. The authors' analysis ran thus. The immunoSEQ output contained only junctional sequences without quality scores, so filtering could not match that applied to full-length reads. To assign V/J genes and CDR3, sequences were annotated using PyIR, a Python wrapper for IgBLAST v1.9, with IMGT germline references. Reads with weak V/J assignments (E-value above 1e-6), missing CDR3, stop codons, out-of-frame junctions, or ambiguous translated residues were removed. V3J clonotypes were defined as sequences sharing the same inferred V gene, J gene, and CDR3 amino acid sequence. To compute the percentage overlap between repertoires, the number of shared unique clonotypes was divided by the size of the smaller repertoire. RTK rarefaction, the Chao1 estimator, and Recon v2.1 estimates of unobserved clonotypes were used to assess repertoire richness. Generation probabilities for all TCRbeta clonotypes obtained by the gDNA method from several donors were computed using OLGA. This immuneACCESS table, as held by TCRdb, lists in-frame sequences with V and J called but not all clones. Of the missing ones, under half trace to an unresolved V gene in checked studies; the others have no known cause. V, J and clone size were drawn from that table, and D and trimming were deduced from the DNA. The sample has 1.6 million or so clones on record, more than 95% of them singletons. About 1% of the sample is held by the ten biggest clonotypes.

This clone was recorded only once. Which antigen it targets is not known. The sample holds no much larger clone one base away, and base qualities are not on file. Donors were healthy HIV-negative adults with no recently reported acute infections or vaccinations. Every donor was a Caucasian adult living in Nashville, Tennessee, USA. CD4+ T cells were enriched through magnetic negative selection, after which naive cells were positively selected on CD45RA and the remaining negative fraction served as the memory subset. After blood collection by leukapheresis, PBMCs were isolated using Ficoll-Histopaque density gradient centrifugation and then cryopreserved in the vapor phase of liquid nitrogen. Purity and quantity of every magnetically sorted T cell population were checked by analytical flow cytometry. Each sorted fraction had its genomic DNA isolated and then quantified by UV absorbance on a Nanodrop 2000c.

Including cysteine and phenylalanine, the CDR3 has 18 amino acids. Just CDR3 DNA is preserved here, 54 bases in frame from base 1. Relative to germline, V is 5 bases shorter and J is 2 bases shorter, with 25 bases between their ends. For CDR1 and CDR2, the germline V gene lists SNHLY and FYNNEI. This clonotype was obtained from a young man in good health. Sequenced sample: naive CD4+ T cells sorted from blood. Sample cell subset or site, as interpreted from the label and publication: CD45RA+ positively selected. This chain is built from TRBV2 and TRBJ2-7, with the D segment possibly TRBD1 or TRBD2, each aligning over 6 bases. The DNA sequence reads TGTGCCAGCAGTCCGGACGTGGGGGGCCCCGCCAATCCCTACGAGCAGTACTTC. The resulting protein is CASSPDVGGPANPYEQYF.